Detailed here is one T cell receptor beta chain. The data derive from a study of blood T cell repertoires in COVID-19. Method: immunoSEQ multiplex PCR; TCRdb's copy keeps in-frame clones and lacks some. The sample has about 35,000 clones; more than 75% are singletons. CDR1 is LGHNA and CDR2 is YSLEER in the germline V gene. The V gene lost 1 base and the J gene lost 3 bases, with 13 bases spanning the gap. The CDR3 is 15 residues long. This receptor was taken from a man of 80 years or more with active or convalescent COVID-19. The source material was peripheral blood. This chain links TRBV4-3 with TRBJ2-7; D may be TRBD2 (5 bases). CDR3 bases: TGCGCCAGCAGCCAAGGAAGCGGCCCTATCTACGAGCAGTACTTC. This sequence encodes CASSQGSGPIYEQYF.